The present T cell receptor (beta chain) was sequenced within a study of shared clonotypes between healthy human individuals. On sorted subsets, replicate PCRs used 150 to 250 ng DNA, or about 33,000 T cell genomes. Produced via immunoSEQ multiplex PCR; TCRdb's table is partial and in-frame only. The sample holds about 2.3 million clones, over 85% seen once. Every contributor of samples was a Caucasian grown-up residing in Nashville, Tennessee. V lost 0 bases and J lost 4, with 10 bases in between. Germline CDR1 and CDR2: SGHAT and FQNNGV. The CDR3 has 15 amino acids. The sequenced material came from naive CD4+ T cells from PBMCs. This sample's subset: CD45RA+ positively selected. This rearrangement joins TRBV11-2 to TRBJ1-5; D remains unclear. This TCR came from a young man in good health. Some clones in this sample may be carry-over from other donors' samples. CDR3 bases: TGTGCCAGCAGCTTAGACCGCCAGAGAAATCAGCCCCAGCATTTT. This sequence encodes CASSLDRQRNQPQHF.